This T cell receptor (beta chain) was retrieved from a study of cytomegalovirus exposure and HLA in healthy donors (dated by TCRdb to the late 2010s). A note on the overall study: In an earlier analysis of around 540 of the donors, 276 Gb of sequence data and 117 million unique TCR beta sequences from about 190 million T cells were reported. Rather than drawing on any new phenotypic data, the later analysis identified candidate immune exposures from TCR beta sequences and the way those sequences occurred across donors. Typing coverage differed by locus: A, B, C, DRB1 and DQB1 were typed in about 629-640 donors, DQA1 in roughly 510, DPA1 in 600 to 610, and DPB1 in roughly 450. Roughly 5 DR-DQ haplotypes were handled as single units for association and clustering because linkage in the cohort was strong. To study patterns of TCR occurrence, a later analysis re-analyzed previously published TCR beta repertoires from around 660 donors and added high-resolution HLA genotyping. The study used immunosequencing to profile the T cell repertoires of 666 subjects and linked those repertoires to cytomegalovirus serostatus. Every repertoire in the discovery cohort had been generated on one and the same sequencing platform. On average, roughly 250,000 unique TCR beta nucleotide sequences were sequenced per donor among 398 genotyped donors of the cohort, with approximately 18% of those sequences being non-productive. Approximately 330 gigabases of sequencing data and around 80 million unique TCR sequences made up an early release that covered under 750 HLA-typed donors. The aim of the study was to test whether cataloging public T cell receptors could identify signatures of past pathogen exposure. In addition to the first cohort of roughly 670 subjects, a separate validation cohort of 130 or so different subjects was used. A later genetic analysis took genome-wide SNP genotypes for about 55% of the roughly 670 donors and used that subset as a discovery cohort. Of the approximately 400 genotyped donors, roughly 80% fell in the genetic ancestry cluster associated with self-reported Caucasian donors. To decide whether each TCR beta V gene segment behaved as functional or pseudogenic, an earlier analysis of approximately 590 of the donors relied on high-throughput TCR beta sequencing. High-throughput TCR immunosequencing, statistical association of individual TCRs with disease status, and machine learning were combined to predict cytomegalovirus infection status. Both class I and class II loci were covered by HLA typing, at four-digit resolution. Alongside the repertoire data, information on donor age, sex, ethnicity and CMV serostatus was compiled. The research as a whole found: Around 16 rarely observed V segments, including chromosome 9 orphons, were excluded from the earlier analysis of a few hundred of the donors because counts were too low. At a false discovery rate of 0.05, a later analysis linked under 20,000 TCR beta sequences to specific HLA alleles. For the cohort, immune exposure information was limited to CMV serostatus. In vitro tests confirmed that a few of the cytomegalovirus-associated TCR beta chains recognize cytomegalovirus antigens. The classifier was reported to diagnose cytomegalovirus status with high specificity and sensitivity in both the original and validation cohorts. The presence/absence analyses assumed that sequencing depth was roughly uniform across donors, and that assumption may not be true. Most CMV-associated TCR beta chains appeared to be HLA-restricted in a later analysis, and the HLA associations seemed to be driven largely by CMV exposure. In the study, some 160 TCR beta chains were listed as associated with cytomegalovirus. While some public TCRs were present in many individuals, most TCR sequences turned up only very rarely across donors. Strong co-occurrence of HLA alleles, especially DR and DQ, made assigning TCR associations to individual alleles difficult. In a later analysis, HLA-associated TCR beta chains were found to be more clonally expanded and to have lower generation probabilities than equally common non-associated chains. In an earlier analysis of some 500 of the donors, most TCR beta V segments appeared in productive rearrangements about 87% or about 30% of the time, broadly matching IMGT annotations. According to a later analysis, TCR association rates differed among HLA loci, with DRB1 alleles showing the most associated TCRs and HLA-C alleles showing the fewest. In a later genetic analysis, fewer N-insertions in productive TCRs were reported among donors in an Asian-associated ancestry cluster than the roughly 700-donor mean. Linkage disequilibrium might explain the correlated functional status among segregating V segments, but an unknown experimental factor could not be excluded. Some IMGT-functional V segments, including TRBV6-2 and TRBV6-3, could not be distinguished by the 87-base-pair reads and were therefore excluded. Only TCR beta chains were sequenced in this cohort, and the absence of alpha or paired-chain data limited detectable features. In a later analysis, several top co-occurrence clusters were reported to appear linked to parvovirus B19, influenza, CMV and Epstein-Barr virus. The authors suggested that the approach could potentially be generalized to other disease states and immunological phenotypes. V-gene and J-gene trimming of TCR beta chains was associated with a missense DCLRE1C variant in a later genetic analysis, and the association was replicated in an independent cohort. Because HLA typing was unavailable for some donors at each locus, only the typed subset was used in association tests. A further reported finding was that TCR beta sequences accurately predicted the HLA-A and HLA-B alleles for most subjects in the first cohort. The sequencing pipeline was judged likely to have produced a cluster of highly shared sequence variants as a technical artifact.

Worth noting for this clone: Its antigen is not yet known. Base qualities are not recorded, but no much larger clone differs from it by a single base.

Reading the germline V gene (reference sequence) gives CDR1 SEHNR and CDR2 FQNEAQ. For this chain, trimming is 4 bases at the V end and 5 bases at the J end, and the number of junction bases without a gene match is 12. From its cysteine to its phenylalanine, the CDR3 spans 16 amino acids. Here the CDR3 DNA is all that survives: 48 bases in frame from base 1. The cohort comprised more than 550 healthy bone marrow donors. At the time of sampling, every cohort member was nominally healthy, though immune exposures that went unrecorded were likely present. The donor tested CMV seropositive and was one of the 289 seropositive cohort members. Every donor gave a peripheral blood sample, and the peripheral blood mononuclear cells from that sample were used for TCR beta sequencing. Genomic DNA extraction from the blood cell samples was performed with the Qiagen DNeasy Blood Extraction Kit. Library preparation was by the immunoSEQ multiplex PCR assay. A mixture of 60 forward primers for TCR Vbeta segments and 13 reverse primers for TCR Jbeta segments was used in the multiplex PCR. The CDR3 region of rearranged TCR beta genes was amplified from genomic DNA by a multiplex PCR assay. Amplified TCR beta libraries were sequenced as 87-base-pair reads on the Illumina HiSeq System. The original pipeline was this. A later analysis tallied around 82 million unique TCR beta chains across the 666 repertoires, and approximately 11 million of those chains were shared by two or more donors. To remove PCR and sequencing errors, raw reads were error-corrected and collapsed into unique sequences using a nearest-neighbor algorithm that merged closely related sequences. To assign V, D and J gene segments, CDR3 sequences were aligned to IMGT reference sequences. Each retained sequence needed at least a six-nucleotide match to both a V gene segment and a J gene segment. A rearrangement was called productive if the CDR3 had no stop codons and remained in frame with V and J, and every other rearrangement was called non-productive. CDR3 was defined according to IMGT convention as the region running from the second conserved V-encoded cysteine to the conserved J-encoded phenylalanine. In an earlier analysis of some 550 of the donors, sequences lacking an unambiguous match to a single V gene segment were excluded. In an earlier analysis of 587 of the donors, a V segment was called functional when productive rearrangements were above 56.7%, and segregating when the standard deviation between donors exceeded 5%. A statistical classification framework was built to diagnose cytomegalovirus status from the catalog of TCR beta chain sequences. A later analysis assigned V and J genes by comparing TCR nucleotide sequences with IMGT/GENE-DB human TR gene sequences. In a later analysis, CDR3 sequences and most-parsimonious VDJ recombination scenarios were assigned using the TCRdist pipeline. In a later analysis, each TCR beta chain was defined by its CDR3 amino acid sequence together with its V-gene family, and reads without a unique V-gene family were excluded. To address suspected cross-contamination and a sequencing artifact, a later analysis removed 592 highly shared, low-generation-probability nucleotide sequences. A later analysis calculated a clonal expansion index for each public chain from normalized within-repertoire ranks of inferred template counts. In a later analysis, generation probabilities were computed with a VDJ recombination model fitted to out-of-frame rearrangements, and the resulting probabilities were checked against IGoR. In a later analysis, hypergeometric tests were used to score TCR-TCR, TCR-HLA and TCR-CMV co-occurrence, with a repertoire-size bias correction applied to TCR pairs. To estimate false discovery rates, a later analysis permuted the HLA or CMV assignments 20 times. A later analysis grouped co-occurring TCRs with DBSCAN, adding TCRdist sequence similarity when clustering within HLA-allele-positive subsets. For co-occurrence clustering, repertoires with fewer than 30,000 or more than 120,000 public chains were excluded, along with several repertoires with anomalous nucleotide sharing. The clones in this table, taken by TCRdb from immuneACCESS, are in-frame only. Not every clone is retained; where verified, under half of the shortfall comes from an unresolved V gene, and the cause of the rest is unknown. The D gene and trimming were derived from the DNA, and the V and J assignments and clone size from that table. This sample is represented by approximately 170,000 clones; about 71% of them were singletons. The top ten constitute about 2.5% of the sample.

The sequence joins TRBV7-9 to TRBJ2-5; TRBD2 fits 8 bases in the junction. This clonotype originated in a woman between 35 and 50 years old in good health and CMV-seropositive. Specimen: PBMCs. Here is the DNA: TGTGCCAGCAGCTCGGGAGGGGTGGGGTTCTTGGAGACCCAGTACTTC. Its translation reads: CASSSGGVGFLETQYF.